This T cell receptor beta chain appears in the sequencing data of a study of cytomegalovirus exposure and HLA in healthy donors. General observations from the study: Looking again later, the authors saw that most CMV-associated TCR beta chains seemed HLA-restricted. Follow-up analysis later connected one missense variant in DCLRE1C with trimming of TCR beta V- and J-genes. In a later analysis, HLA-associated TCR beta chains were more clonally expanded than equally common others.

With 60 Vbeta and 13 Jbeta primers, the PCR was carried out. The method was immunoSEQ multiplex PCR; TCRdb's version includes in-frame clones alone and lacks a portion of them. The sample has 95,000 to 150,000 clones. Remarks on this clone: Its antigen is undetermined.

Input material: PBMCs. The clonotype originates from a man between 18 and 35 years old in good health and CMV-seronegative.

The CDR3 DNA sequence: TGTGCCAGCAGTCACCGGGACAGGGGTCTCGAGCAGTACTTC. This sequence encodes CASSHRDRGLEQYF. This rearrangement joins TRBV2 to TRBJ2-7; 10 bases are shared with TRBD1. Germline V gives CDR1 SNHLY, CDR2 FYNNEI. This CDR3 has 14 residues. V dropped 5 bases and J dropped 6; count of bases not matched to a gene: 7.